This T cell receptor (beta chain) came from a study of blood T cells in healthy people across ages. Primers used in a second PCR of about 7 to 12 cycles were a sample-barcoded 5' primer and a J-beta primer mix. Each CDR3 protein is one row after TCRdb ran MiXCR on the 5' RACE reads. Altogether about 800,000 distinct CDR3 sequences are present, about half being singletons, with the ten largest covering around a sixth. The individuals who served as donors were healthy Caucasians living in Russia, aged about 6 to 100. CDR3 length: 17 amino acids. V was clipped by 4 bases and J by 7 bases; unmatched bases: 17. Germline values: CDR1 SGHRS, CDR2 YFSETQ. The sample holds one count of this clonotype.

J is TRBJ2-4 and V is TRBV5-1, with 7 bases aligning to TRBD1. Sequenced input: blood. The TCR comes from an elderly man in good health. The CDR3 region has the DNA TGCGCCAGCAGCGACCCCGAAAATACAGGGGCTGGGAACATTCAGTACTTC. This gives the protein CASSDPENTGAGNIQYF.